The clone carrying this T cell receptor (beta chain) was recorded a few times. Antigen: not known. This record belongs to a study of early T cells in non-severe SARS-CoV-2 infection. Across the whole study: The chains were unpaired, and the sequenced material was bulk RNA from unsorted whole blood. Study results and caveats: Matching results from VDJdb favored anti-spike CD8 responses, leaving private and CD4 specificities undetected.

Deletions cut 6 bases from V and 4 bases from J, with 16 bases between. This CDR3 contains 15 residues. Germline V CDR1 and CDR2: SGHVS, FQNEAQ. cDNA molecules, individually, were tagged with unique molecular identifiers. TCRdb re-called the 5' RACE reads with MiXCR, one entry per CDR3 protein. The sample consists of roughly 30,000 distinct CDR3 sequences, about 4.6% of them appearing once. The chain has TRBV7-8 and TRBJ2-4; D is perhaps TRBD2 (7 bases). The sequenced material came from whole blood. The origin of this receptor is an adult who was a healthcare worker with PCR-confirmed SARS-CoV-2 infection or an uninfected control (not recorded which). CDR3 residues: CASSIGGGAKNIQYF. CDR3 nucleotides: TGTGCCAGCAGTATTGGTGGGGGGGCAAAAAACATTCAGTACTTC.